This T cell receptor (beta chain) is from a study of cytomegalovirus exposure and HLA in healthy donors. 60 Vbeta and 13 Jbeta primers were used in PCR. The assay was immunoSEQ multiplex PCR, and TCRdb's table has in-frame clones only and misses some. The table records about 120,000 clones, 82% of them present only once. The CDR3 has 15 amino acids. Germline trimming cut 6 bases from V and 5 bases from J; bases unmatched to any gene: 12. CDR1 and CDR2 (germline): MNHEY, SVGAGI. Sequencing was carried out using PBMCs. V is TRBV6-5 and J is TRBJ1-2, with 7 nucleotides matching TRBD1. This TCR was recovered from a young woman in good health and CMV-seronegative. The chain's CDR3 is CASRNDPGGRYGYTF. In nucleotides, the CDR3 is TGTGCCAGCAGGAACGACCCAGGGGGAAGGTATGGCTACACCTTC.